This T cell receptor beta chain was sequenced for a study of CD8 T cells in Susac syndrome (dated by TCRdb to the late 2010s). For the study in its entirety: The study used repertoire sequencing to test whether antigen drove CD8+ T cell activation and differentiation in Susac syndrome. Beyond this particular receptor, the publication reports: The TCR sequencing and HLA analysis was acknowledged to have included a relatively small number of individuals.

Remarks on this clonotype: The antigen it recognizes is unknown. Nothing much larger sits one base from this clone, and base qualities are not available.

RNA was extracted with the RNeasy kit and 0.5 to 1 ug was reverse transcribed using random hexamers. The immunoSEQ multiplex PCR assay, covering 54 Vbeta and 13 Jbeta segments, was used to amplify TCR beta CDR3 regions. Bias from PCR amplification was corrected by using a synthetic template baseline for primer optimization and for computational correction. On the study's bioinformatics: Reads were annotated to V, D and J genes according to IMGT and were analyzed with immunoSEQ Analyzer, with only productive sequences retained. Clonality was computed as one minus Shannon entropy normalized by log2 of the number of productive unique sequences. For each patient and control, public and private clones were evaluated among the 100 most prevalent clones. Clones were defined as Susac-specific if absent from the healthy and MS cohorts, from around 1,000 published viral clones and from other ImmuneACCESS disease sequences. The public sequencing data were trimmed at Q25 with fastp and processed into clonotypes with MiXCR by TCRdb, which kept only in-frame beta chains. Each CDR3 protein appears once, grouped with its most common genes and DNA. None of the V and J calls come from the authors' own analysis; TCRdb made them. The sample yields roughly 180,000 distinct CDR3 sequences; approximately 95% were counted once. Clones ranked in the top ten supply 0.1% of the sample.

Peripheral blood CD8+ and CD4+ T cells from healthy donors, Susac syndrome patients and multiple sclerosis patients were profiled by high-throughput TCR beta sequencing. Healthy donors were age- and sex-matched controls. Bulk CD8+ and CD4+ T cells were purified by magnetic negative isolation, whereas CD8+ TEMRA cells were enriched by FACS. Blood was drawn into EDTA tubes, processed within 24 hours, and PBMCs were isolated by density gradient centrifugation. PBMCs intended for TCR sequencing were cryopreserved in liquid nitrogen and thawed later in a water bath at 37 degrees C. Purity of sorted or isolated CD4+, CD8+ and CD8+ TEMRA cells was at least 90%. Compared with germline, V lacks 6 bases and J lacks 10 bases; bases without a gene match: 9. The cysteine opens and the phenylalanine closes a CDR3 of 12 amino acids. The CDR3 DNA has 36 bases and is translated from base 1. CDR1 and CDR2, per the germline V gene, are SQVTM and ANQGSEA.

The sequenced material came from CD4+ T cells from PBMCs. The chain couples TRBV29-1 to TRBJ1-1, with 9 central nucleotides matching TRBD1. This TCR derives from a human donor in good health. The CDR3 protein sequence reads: CSVGSDRGRAFF. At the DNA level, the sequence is TGCAGCGTGGGGTCGGACAGGGGTCGAGCTTTCTTT.